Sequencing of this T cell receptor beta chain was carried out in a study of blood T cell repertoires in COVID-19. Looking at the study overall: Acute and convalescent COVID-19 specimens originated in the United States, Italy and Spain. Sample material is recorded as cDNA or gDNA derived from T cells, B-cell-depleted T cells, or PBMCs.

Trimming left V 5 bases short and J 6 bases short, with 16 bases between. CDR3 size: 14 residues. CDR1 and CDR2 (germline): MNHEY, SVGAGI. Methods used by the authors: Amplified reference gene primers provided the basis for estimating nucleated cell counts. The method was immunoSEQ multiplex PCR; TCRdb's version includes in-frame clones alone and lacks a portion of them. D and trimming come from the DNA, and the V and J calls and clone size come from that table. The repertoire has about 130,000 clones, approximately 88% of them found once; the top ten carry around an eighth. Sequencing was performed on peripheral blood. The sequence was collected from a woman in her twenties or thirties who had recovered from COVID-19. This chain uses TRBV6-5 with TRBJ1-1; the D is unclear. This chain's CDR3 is CASSLNGIGSEAFF. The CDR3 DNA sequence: TGTGCCAGCAGTCTCAACGGGATCGGCTCTGAAGCTTTCTTT.